What follows are 15 T cell receptor beta chains derived from one specimen sequenced in a study of T cell changes during pregnancy in multiple sclerosis. The assay was immunoSEQ multiplex PCR, and TCRdb's table has in-frame clones only and misses some. This repertoire shows about 57,000 clones, about nine tenths found once; its top ten account for 0.38%. Sequenced here: CD4+ T cells from peripheral blood mononuclear cells, sampled in the third trimester of pregnancy. The receptor source for this set is a female donor with multiple sclerosis, enrolled in a pregnancy study.

The chain combines TRBV18 with TRBJ2-2; 7 bases are a match to TRBD1. The CDR3 contains 16 residues. The V and J ends lost 2 bases and 3 bases, in that order; junction bases with no gene match: 6. CDR1 is KGHSH and CDR2 is LQKENI in the germline V gene. The CDR3 bases are TGTGCCAGCTCACCAAGACAGGGTGCCCACACCGGGGAGCTGTTTTTT. Its protein is CASSPRQGAHTGELFF.

The chain carries TRBV7-9 and TRBJ2-5, with D tentatively TRBD1 (6 bases). This CDR3 is 14 amino acids long. CDR1 is SEHNR and CDR2 is FQNEAQ in the germline V gene (reference sequence). The V end was cut by 6 bases, the J end by 5 bases, with 16 bases between. CDR3 in DNA: TGTGCCAGCAGGATAACAGGGCTCTCGGAGACCCAGTACTTC. Translating it yields CASRITGLSETQYF.

CDR3 sequence: CASSGVGTYNEQFF. The CDR3 coding sequence is TGTGCCAGCAGCGGGGTCGGGACCTACAATGAGCAGTTCTTC. The chain couples TRBV11-2 to TRBJ2-1; D is perhaps TRBD2 (5 bases). V was cut by 5 bases and J by 2 bases, with 10 bases left in between. Germline lookup yields CDR1 SGHAT and CDR2 FQNNGV. CDR3 size: 14 residues. The full variable domain, completed using reference TRBV11-2 and TRBJ2-1, is EAGVAQSPRYKIIEKRQSVAFWCNPISGHATLYWYQQILGQGPKLLIQFQNNGVVDDSQLPKDRFSAERLKGVDSTLKIQPAKLEDSAVYLCASSGVGTYNEQFFGPGTRLTVL.

V usage is TRBV6-5 and J usage is TRBJ2-7, with D possibly TRBD2 on 7 matching bases. There are 16 residues in the CDR3. The germline V gene encodes CDR1 MNHEY and CDR2 SVGAGI. V lost 0 bases and J lost 3, with 15 bases in between. The CDR3 DNA sequence: TGTGCCAGCAGTTACTCGTCCGGGGGGCAGGTCTACGAGCAGTACTTC. As protein: CASSYSSGGQVYEQYF.

The gene calls are TRBV5-1 and TRBJ2-2; D uncertain. Per germline, CDR1 SGHRS and CDR2 YFSETQ. The V end lost 4 bases, the J end lost 0 bases, and 10 bases lay between the germline ends. This CDR3 spans 15 amino acids. In DNA form, the CDR3 reads TGCGCCAGCAGCGCCCAGCAGGCGAACACCGGGGAGCTGTTTTTT. It specifies CASSAQQANTGELFF.

The chain recombines TRBV14 with TRBJ1-1; 7 bases align to TRBD1. The V gene end was trimmed by 5 bases and the J gene end by 3 bases; junction bases not matched to a gene: 12. The V gene's germline CDR1 is SGHDN and CDR2 FVKESK. This CDR3 has 16 amino acids. In DNA form, the CDR3 reads TGTGCCAGCAGCGTTTCATCAGGTCAGGGGGACACTGAAGCTTTCTTT. Its translation: CASSVSSGQGDTEAFF.

The chain couples TRBV19 to TRBJ1-2; perhaps TRBD1 as D (6 bases). Between the trimmed V and J ends, which lost 7 bases and 8 bases, there was a span of 26 bases. CDR1 and CDR2 from the germline V gene are LNHDA and SQIVND (reference sequence). The CDR3 has 16 amino acids. CDR3 bases: TGTGCCAGTATCGACCATTCTACAGGGAGCGGCCCGGGCTACACCTTC. Amino acid sequence: CASIDHSTGSGPGYTF. Using reference TRBV19 and TRBJ1-2 for the parts outside the CDR3, the full variable domain is DGGITQSPKYLFRKEGQNVTLSCEQNLNHDAMYWYRQDPGQGLRLIYYSQIVNDFQKGDIAEGYSVSREKKESFPLTVTSAQKNPTAFYLCASIDHSTGSGPGYTFGSGTRLTVV.

The J gene is TRBJ2-5, the V gene TRBV6-1; the D gene is possibly TRBD1 (6 bases). The CDR3 sequence is 15 residues long. Germline V lookup: CDR1 MNHNS, CDR2 SASEGT. V lost 6 bases, J lost 5 bases, and 19 bases lay in between. The CDR3 reads CASRSDTRGMETQYF. CDR3 bases: TGTGCCAGCAGGTCTGATACCAGGGGTATGGAGACCCAGTACTTC.

The gene calls are TRBV25-1 and TRBJ1-3; D is undetermined. V lost 3 bases, J lost 6 bases, and 6 bases lay in between. The CDR3 is 12 residues long. In germline, CDR1 is MGHDK, CDR2 SYGVNS. CDR3 DNA sequence: TGTGCCAGCAGTGATTCTTCAAACACCATATATTTT. This translates into CASSDSSNTIYF.

The CDR3 is CASSPGQGPFSNQPQHF. In DNA form, the CDR3 reads TGTGCCAGCAGCCCGGGACAGGGCCCCTTTAGCAATCAGCCCCAGCATTTT. The chain recombines TRBV5-8 with TRBJ1-5; the match to TRBD1 covers 9 bases. Trimming cost V 4 bases and J 0 bases; bases outside gene matches: 8. The CDR3 sequence is 17 residues long. Germline assignment: CDR1 SGHTS and CDR2 YDEGEE. The whole variable domain, remainder taken from reference TRBV5-8 and TRBJ1-5, is EAGVTQSPTHLIKTRGQQATLRCSPISGHTSVYWYQQALGLGLQFLLWYDEGEERNRGNFPPRFSGRQFPNYSSELNVNALELEDSALYLCASSPGQGPFSNQPQHFGDGTRLSIL.

The J gene is TRBJ2-5, the V gene TRBV30, with TRBD1 identical over 7 bases. The germline V gene has CDR1 GTSNPN and CDR2 SVGIG (reference sequence). V gave up 3 bases and J gave up 2 bases; unmatched junction bases: 3. The CDR3 totals 13 residues. The CDR3 DNA follows: TGTGCCTGGAGCGGACAGGTACAAGAGACCCAGTACTTC. Its protein product is CAWSGQVQETQYF.

The DNA for the CDR3 is TGTGCCTGGAGGGGGGACAGGGGGCACTCTGAAGCTTTCTTT. Residues: CAWRGDRGHSEAFF. This sequence joins TRBV30 and TRBJ1-1; 12 bases map to TRBD1. V shed 3 bases, J shed 6 bases, and the junction held 5 bases outside the gene matches. Germline V gene lookup returns CDR1 GTSNPN and CDR2 SVGIG (reference sequence). The CDR3 is made up of 14 amino acids.

This chain connects TRBV7-2 to TRBJ1-3; weak D call: TRBD1 (5 bases). The CDR3 extends over 15 amino acids. CDR1 is SGHTA and CDR2 is FQGNSA in the germline V gene. Deletions cut 5 bases from V and 4 bases from J, with 15 bases between. Here the CDR3 DNA reads TGTGCCAGCAGCGTCAGTGGGGGGTTCGGAAACACCATATATTTT. Translated: CASSVSGGFGNTIYF.

The rearrangement uses TRBV7-2 and TRBJ2-7, with D maybe TRBD2 (5 bases). Germline V lookup: CDR1 SGHTA, CDR2 FQGNSA. This CDR3 has 17 amino acids. Trimming removed 1 base at V and 0 bases at J, with 16 bases between. CDR3 sequence reads: CASSLVYAGVSSYEQYF. DNA for the CDR3: TGTGCCAGCAGCTTAGTCTATGCGGGCGTAAGCTCCTACGAGCAGTACTTC. Full variable domain (missing parts from reference TRBV7-2 and TRBJ2-7): GAGVSQSPSNKVTEKGKDVELRCDPISGHTALYWYRQSLGQGLEFLIYFQGNSAPDKSGLPSDRFSAERTGGSVSTLTIQRTQQEDSAVYLCASSLVYAGVSSYEQYFGPGTRLTVT.

The table lists this clone with a count of one. The V gene is TRBV6-1, the J gene TRBJ1-1, with D tentatively TRBD1 (6 bases). CDR3 length equals 15 residues. Trimming removed 6 bases from V and 1 base from J, with 15 bases in between. Germline V CDR1 and CDR2: MNHNS, SASEGT. CDR3 sequence (DNA): TGTGCCAGCAGCCCACAGGGTCTGGCGAACACTGAAGCTTTCTTT. It translates to CASSPQGLANTEAFF.